The entry below gives a single TCR beta chain sequence along with its context. The antigen is not known. These data belong to a study of T-cell reconstitution after alpha-beta-depleted transplantation in children. Molecular barcoding with unique molecular identifiers was used for the TCRbeta library. MiXCR, applied by TCRdb to the PCR reads, yields one record per CDR3 protein. The table shows 500,000 to 750,000 distinct CDR3 sequences, with approximately 30% occurring only once. General study points: Hyperexpanded clones declined; after one year, newly produced T cells mostly supplied diversity.

Deletions cut 6 bases from V and 6 bases from J, with 9 bases between. The germline gives CDR1 DFQATT, CDR2 SNEGSKA (reference sequence). There are 11 residues in the CDR3. This receptor was identified in a boy under two years old with Wiskott-Aldrich syndrome, due to receive a stem cell transplant. The specimen comprised PBMCs, sampled before TCRalphabeta/CD19-depleted stem cell transplant. The genes are TRBV20-1 and TRBJ2-1; D is unclear. In nucleotides, the CDR3 is TGCAGTGCACCCGACTCCAATGAGCAGTTCTTC. Translated: CSAPDSNEQFF.